A single sample gave rise to the 19 T cell receptor beta chains below, sequenced in a study of regulatory T cells in long-lasting Graves disease listed by TCRdb under 2021. Interpreted using the paper, the time point label stands for: newly diagnosed GD, antithyroid drugs for less than 3 months. RNA was extracted from PBMCs in TRIzol for both TCR sequencing and RNA sequencing. The library relied on multiplex PCR. This sample was sequenced with an Illumina HiSeq 4000. To build TCR beta libraries, CDR3 regions were amplified by Arm-PCR using iRepertoire HTBI primers. The raw public data were reprocessed by TCRdb itself: fastp quality trimming at Q25, MiXCR clonotype calling, in-frame beta chains only. Rows matching on CDR3 protein sequence are summarized as one entry with the most common DNA and genes. This sample holds 560,000 or so distinct CDR3 sequences; around 15% were observed only once. Approximately 12% of the sample is taken by the ten largest.

The same data also contributed to another study, on T cells in Graves' hyperthyroidism and ophthalmopathy.

This sample comprised peripheral blood mononuclear cells (PBMCs), obtained at new diagnosis, from a patient treated with antithyroid drugs. All receptors come from a man aged 18 to 29 with Graves disease. Donor details come from another sample of the same person, matched by shared clones.

This clonotype was seen a handful of times. J is TRBJ2-7 and V is TRBV7-9; TRBD1 agrees at 8 bases. The CDR3 is 22 residues long. Per germline, CDR1 SEHNR and CDR2 FQNEAQ (reference sequence). The trim removed 5 bases at V and 6 bases at J, leaving 33 bases unmatched. DNA of the CDR3: TGTGCCAGCAGCCAGGACAGGGCTCACAAACTCTCCTTTGCGGGGAGCCCCGCCGAGCAGTACTTC. Amino acid sequence: CASSQDRAHKLSFAGSPAEQYF.

This chain links TRBV27 with TRBJ2-7; 8 bases are a match to TRBD1. In germline, CDR1 is MNHEY, CDR2 SMNVEV (reference sequence). The CDR3 contains 14 residues. V shed 4 bases, J shed 1 base, and the junction held 3 bases outside the gene matches. CDR3 sequence (DNA): TGTGCCAGCAGTTGGGACAGGACATCCTACGAGCAGTACTTC. Translation: CASSWDRTSYEQYF.

The chain combines TRBV29-1 with TRBJ2-4; 7 bases match TRBD1. The CDR3 runs to 15 residues. J lost 0 bases, V lost 4 bases, and 6 bases had no gene match. Germline lookup yields CDR1 SQVTM and CDR2 ANQGSEA. CDR3 bases: TGCAGCGTTGTCTGGGACAGATTAGCCAAAAACATTCAGTACTTC. Its translation: CSVVWDRLAKNIQYF.

This clonotype has at least ten counts. Relative to the germline gene, one junction end is altered; a read error may explain this. This chain's CDR3 is CASRMGGSSYNEQFF. Here the CDR3 DNA reads TGTGCCAGTCGTATGGGCGGTAGCTCCTACAATGAGCAGTTCTTC. This rearrangement joins TRBV19 to TRBJ2-1; unclear D gene. Germline V lookup: CDR1 LNHDA, CDR2 SQIVND (reference sequence). The CDR3 length is 15 residues.

This chain links TRBV7-9 with TRBJ2-2; D possibly corresponds to TRBD1 (5 bases). The CDR3 spans 16 residues. From germline, CDR1 is SEHNR and CDR2 FQNEAQ (reference sequence). Trimming left V 5 bases short and J 1 base short, with 14 bases between. CDR3 DNA: TGTGCCAGCAGCCCTCGAGGACACGAGAACACCGGGGAGCTGTTTTTT. Its translation: CASSPRGHENTGELFF.

The chain recombines TRBV20-1 with TRBJ2-1; D is possibly TRBD2 (5 bases). With 4 bases removed from V and 7 bases from J, the gap between germline ends came to 11 bases. The CDR3 consists of 12 residues. The V gene's germline CDR1 is DFQATT and CDR2 SNEGSKA (reference sequence). CDR3 sequence (DNA): TGCAGTGCTATAGAGGGCCGTAATGAGCAGTTCTTC. Encoded protein: CSAIEGRNEQFF.

This chain connects TRBV9 to TRBJ1-2; D is unclear. Germline V gene sequence: CDR1 SGDLS, CDR2 YYNGEE. V shed 0 bases and J shed 4 bases, with 13 bases lying between them. The CDR3 totals 15 residues. Here the CDR3 reads CASSVGSSTLYGYTF. The CDR3 DNA reads TGTGCCAGCAGCGTAGGGAGTAGCACCCTCTATGGCTACACCTTC.

This clonotype was detected ten times or more. The chain employs TRBV27 and TRBJ2-7; 7 positions match TRBD2. The length of the CDR3 is 14 residues. The germline gives CDR1 MNHEY, CDR2 SMNVEV (reference sequence). V trimming: 3 bases; J trimming: 2 bases; junction bases outside the gene matches: 4. The chain's CDR3 is CASSLGGTTYEQYF. The CDR3, as DNA: TGTGCCAGCAGTTTGGGAGGGACGACCTACGAGCAGTACTTC.

This clonotype has a handful of counts. The chain combines TRBV20-1 with TRBJ1-1; possibly TRBD1 for D (5 bases). Germline-derived CDR1 and CDR2 are DFQATT and SNEGSKA (reference sequence). CDR3 length equals 14 residues. Between the trimmed V and J ends, which lost 3 bases and 8 bases, there was a span of 19 bases. Written as DNA, the CDR3 is TGCAGTGCTAGCCCCGGGGCTAAAACCGTCGAAGCTTTCTTT. It is translated as CSASPGAKTVEAFF.

This clonotype appeared a few times. The chain recombines TRBV20-1 with TRBJ2-5; D could derive from TRBD1 or TRBD2 (7 bases each). CDR3 length equals 17 residues. Trimming took off 1 base at V and 1 base at J, with 19 bases between the two ends. The germline V gene encodes CDR1 DFQATT and CDR2 SNEGSKA (reference sequence). This CDR3 is CSARVPTGRDLQETQYF. The CDR3 bases are TGCAGTGCTAGAGTCCCGACAGGGAGGGACCTCCAAGAGACCCAGTACTTC.

This clonotype was detected ten times or more. The V and J genes are TRBV2 and TRBJ2-1, with D tentatively TRBD2 (6 bases). CDR1 is SNHLY and CDR2 is FYNNEI in the germline V gene. V was pared by 10 bases and J by 3 bases, with 16 bases between. The CDR3 extends over 14 amino acids. CDR3 bases: TGTGCCATTGGGACTCCATCGATCTACAATGAGCAGTTCTTC. Residues: CAIGTPSIYNEQFF. Looking up the rest from reference TRBV2 and TRBJ2-1 gives the full variable domain: EPEVTQTPSHQVTQMGQEVILRCVPISNHLYFYWYRQILGQKVEFLVSFYNNEISEKSEIFDDQFSVERPDGSNFTLKIRSTKLEDSAMYFCAIGTPSIYNEQFFGPGTRLTVL.

In its sample, this clonotype was seen many times. The V gene is TRBV20-1, the J gene TRBJ2-2; D not resolved. The germline V gene encodes CDR1 DFQATT and CDR2 SNEGSKA (reference sequence). Deletions cut 1 base from V and 1 base from J, with 7 bases between. The CDR3 covers 14 residues. CDR3 protein: CSARGRRNTGELFF. The CDR3 bases are TGCAGTGCTAGAGGGCGGCGGAACACCGGGGAGCTGTTTTTT.

This clonotype was picked up a small number of times. At one boundary the junction diverges from the germline segment, which might be a read error. The chain links TRBV5-1 to TRBJ2-3, with 12 positions matching TRBD1. This CDR3 has 16 residues. Germline CDR1 SGHRS, CDR2 YFSETQ. DNA of the CDR3: TGTGCCAGCAGCTTGGGACAGGGGGCCCGTACAGATACGCAGTATTTT. Amino acid sequence: CASSLGQGARTDTQYF.

The chain links TRBV28 to TRBJ2-7; unclear D gene. Trimming removed 5 bases at V and 5 bases at J, with 10 bases between. The CDR3 is 12 residues long. The germline CDR1 and CDR2 sequences are MDHEN and SYDVKM. DNA of the CDR3: TGTGCCAGCAGTGAACCCCCGGACGAGCAGTACTTC. This encodes CASSEPPDEQYF.

In this sample, this clonotype is medium-sized. This chain joins TRBV7-6 and TRBJ2-7; D could derive from TRBD1 or TRBD2 (5 bases each). The CDR3 consists of 13 residues. Germline CDR1 and CDR2: SGHVS and FNYEAQ. V was cut by 5 bases and J by 3 bases, with 11 bases left in between. The DNA for the CDR3 is TGTGCCAGCAGCGAGGGACCGAACTACGAGCAGTACTTC. This codes for CASSEGPNYEQYF.

In its sample, this clonotype was seen many times. V and J are TRBV7-9 and TRBJ2-5; 8 bases agree with TRBD2. The CDR3 loop spans 15 amino acids. The germline CDR1 and CDR2 sequences are SEHNR and FQNEAQ (reference sequence). With V trimmed by 2 bases and J by 2 bases, 4 bases remained unmatched. CDR3 region: CASSLTSGPQETQYF. CDR3 nucleotide sequence: TGTGCCAGCAGCTTAACTAGCGGCCCACAAGAGACCCAGTACTTC.

This clonotype was observed many times. This sequence joins TRBV10-2 and TRBJ1-1, with no clear D. The CDR3 loop spans 13 amino acids. Trimming took 7 bases from V and 4 from J, leaving 13 bases between them. Germline CDR1 is WSHSY and CDR2 is SAAADI. CDR3 in DNA: TGCGCCAGCACTAGGGCCCGGAGCACTGAAGCTTTCTTT. This sequence encodes CASTRARSTEAFF.

This clonotype was detected a few times. The chain combines TRBV19 with TRBJ1-4, with 8 bases identical to TRBD1. V trimming: 3 bases; J trimming: 4 bases; junction bases outside the gene matches: 4. Germline CDR1 reads LNHDA; CDR2 reads SQIVND (reference sequence). This CDR3 spans 15 amino acids. CDR3 sequence: CASSMTGVLNEKLFF. CDR3 nucleotide sequence: TGTGCCAGTAGTATGACAGGGGTCCTTAATGAAAAACTGTTTTTT.

This clonotype appeared many times. This chain links TRBV28 with TRBJ2-7, with D unresolved. There are 13 residues in the CDR3. Germline assignment: CDR1 MDHEN and CDR2 SYDVKM. Deletions cut 6 bases from V and 0 bases from J, with 9 bases between. The CDR3 sequence is CASRRPASYEQYF. CDR3 sequence (DNA): TGTGCCAGCAGGAGACCGGCCTCCTACGAGCAGTACTTC.